The 23 T cell receptor beta chains reported below all come from one sample, sequenced in a study of blood T cell repertoires in COVID-19. This table comes from immunoSEQ multiplex PCR, and its TCRdb copy is limited to in-frame clones, with some not included. The table includes roughly 80,000 clones, roughly nine tenths detected once. Sequencing was done on a sample of peripheral blood. These receptors came from a man in his fifties or sixties with COVID-19, enrolled during active disease.

The sample holds a few counts of this clone. The rearrangement links TRBV30 to TRBJ2-7; 9 bases map to TRBD1. Germline assignment: CDR1 GTSNPN and CDR2 SVGIG (reference sequence). This CDR3 region has 12 residues. V lost 4 bases, J lost 6 bases, and 4 bases stayed unmatched. CDR3 in amino acids: CAWMETGGEQYF. The CDR3, as DNA: TGTGCCTGGATGGAGACAGGGGGCGAGCAGTACTTC.

The chain couples TRBV15 to TRBJ1-5; TRBD1 matches at 7 bases. V trimming: 0 bases; J trimming: 5 bases; junction bases outside the gene matches: 7. The germline CDR1 and CDR2 sequences are LNHNV and YYDKDF (reference sequence). The CDR3 runs 16 residues. The CDR3 sequence is CATSRDLGQGDQPQHF. In DNA form, the CDR3 reads TGTGCCACCAGCAGAGATTTAGGCCAGGGGGATCAGCCCCAGCATTTT.

The chain is built from TRBV18 and TRBJ2-6, with a tentative D call TRBD2 (7 bases). V lost 6 bases, J lost 2 bases, and 11 bases lay in between. Germline CDR1 KGHSH, CDR2 LQKENI. The CDR3 spans 15 residues. The CDR3 protein is CASSYGGPGANVLTF. The CDR3 region has the DNA TGTGCCAGCTCCTACGGGGGGCCTGGGGCCAACGTCCTGACTTTC.

The chain joins TRBV6-5 to TRBJ1-3; D is perhaps TRBD1 (5 bases). The CDR3 consists of 14 residues. CDR1 and CDR2 from the germline V gene are MNHEY and SVGAGI. Trimming removed 7 bases at V and 4 bases at J, with 14 bases between. In DNA form, the CDR3 reads TGTGCCAGCACGGGGGTTCGGAACGGAAACACCATATATTTT. This codes for CASTGVRNGNTIYF.

This clone appeared once. The chain has TRBV30 and TRBJ2-2; 7 nucleotides align to TRBD2. V lost 0 bases to trimming and J lost 7 bases; unmatched junction nucleotides: 11. Germline CDR1 GTSNPN, CDR2 SVGIG (reference sequence). The CDR3 is made up of 16 amino acids. As DNA, the CDR3 is TGTGCCTGGAGTGTCATGTTTGGCGGGAGAAGCGGGGAGCTGTTTTTT. It codes for CAWSVMFGGRSGELFF. Supplemented by reference TRBV30 and TRBJ2-2, the full variable domain reads SQTIHQWPATLVQPVGSPLSLECTVEGTSNPNLYWYRQAAGRGLQLLFYSVGIGQISSEVPQNLSASRPQDRQFILSSKKLLLSDSGFYLCAWSVMFGGRSGELFFGEGSRLTVL.

The J gene is TRBJ2-7, the V gene TRBV6-2 or TRBV6-3; D not resolved. Germline-derived CDR1 and CDR2 are MNHEY and SVGEGT. V was clipped by 0 bases and J by 0 bases, with 12 bases between them. This CDR3 is 16 amino acids long. In nucleotides, the CDR3 is TGTGCCAGCAGTTACTCGATGAAAAGGAGCTCCTACGAGCAGTACGTC. This sequence encodes CASSYSMKRSSYEQYV.

The chain links TRBV5-1 to TRBJ1-4; D is perhaps TRBD1 (5 bases). The CDR3 totals 13 residues. Germline-derived CDR1 and CDR2 are SGHRS and YFSETQ. V lost 2 bases and J 12 bases, leaving 14 bases between the germline ends. CDR3 coding DNA: TGCGCCAGCAGCTTCAACACAGGCGCGCAACTGTTTTTT. It encodes CASSFNTGAQLFF. Full variable domain (missing parts from reference TRBV5-1 and TRBJ1-4): KAGVTQTPRYLIKTRGQQVTLSCSPISGHRSVSWYQQTPGQGLQFLFEYFSETQRNKGNFPGRFSGRQFSNSRSEMNVSTLELGDSALYLCASSFNTGAQLFFGSGTQLSVL.

This chain links TRBV19 with TRBJ2-5; TRBD1 is a possible D gene (6 bases). The germline V gene has CDR1 LNHDA and CDR2 SQIVND (reference sequence). Deletions cut 3 bases from V and 5 bases from J, with 16 bases between. The CDR3 spans 15 residues. DNA for the CDR3: TGTGCCAGTAGTATCGGCTCGGACACAGGGGAGACCCAGTACTTC. It encodes CASSIGSDTGETQYF.

This clone was seen only once. The rearrangement joins TRBV30 to TRBJ2-1; 14 bases map to TRBD2. V shed 2 bases, J shed 7 bases, and the junction held 10 bases outside the gene matches. Germline values: CDR1 GTSNPN, CDR2 SVGIG (reference sequence). This CDR3 spans 17 amino acids. CDR3 loop: CAWSLIRTSGRSNEQFF. For the CDR3, the DNA is TGTGCCTGGAGTCTCATCAGGACTAGCGGGAGGAGTAATGAGCAGTTCTTC.

The CDR3 reads CASSQGLADYNEQFF. The CDR3 bases are TGCGCCAGCAGCCAAGGACTAGCGGACTACAATGAGCAGTTCTTC. The chain employs TRBV4-1 and TRBJ2-1, with 9 bases that match TRBD2. The V gene end was trimmed by 1 base and the J gene end by 3 bases; junction bases not matched to a gene: 1. Germline V gives CDR1 MGHRA, CDR2 YSYEKL. CDR3 length: 15 residues.

This chain uses TRBV15 with TRBJ2-7; D gene unclear. V was pared by 5 bases and J by 4 bases, with 18 bases between. Germline CDR1 reads LNHNV; CDR2 reads YYDKDF (reference sequence). The CDR3 consists of 15 residues. CDR3 protein: CATSRRLAPEYEQYF. The CDR3 nucleotides are TGTGCCACCAGCCGCCGACTGGCGCCGGAGTACGAGCAGTACTTC.

The chain is built from TRBV5-4 and TRBJ1-3, with D tentatively TRBD1 (6 bases). CDR3 size: 16 residues. Trimming took 2 bases from V and 4 from J, leaving 16 bases between them. The germline V gene has CDR1 SGHNT and CDR2 YYREEE (reference sequence). DNA of the CDR3: TGTGCCAGCAGCTTACAACAGGGAATCGACGGAAACACCATATATTTT. As protein: CASSLQQGIDGNTIYF.

This clone was picked up a small number of times. The rearrangement joins TRBV5-1 to TRBJ2-2; TRBD2 matches 9 bases. Germline CDR1 reads SGHRS; CDR2 reads YFSETQ. The CDR3 covers 17 residues. Trimming took 1 base from V and 8 from J; bases not matched to a gene: 12. The CDR3, as DNA: TGCGCCAGCAGCTTGACAATAGCGGGAGTAGTTCCGGGGGAGCTGTTTTTT. Its protein product is CASSLTIAGVVPGELFF.

In its sample, this clone was seen once. The rearrangement joins TRBV3-1 (or the pseudogene TRBV3-2) to TRBJ2-7; D may be TRBD2 (6 bases). Per germline, CDR1 LGHDT and CDR2 YNNKEL (reference sequence). The CDR3 extends over 11 amino acids. The V and J ends lost 4 bases and 5 bases respectively, with 6 bases between them. CDR3 loop: CASSPGDEQYF. The CDR3 DNA is TGTGCCAGCAGCCCGGGGGACGAGCAGTACTTC.

This chain joins TRBV5-5 and TRBJ1-1; D unresolved. The CDR3 extends over 14 amino acids. Trimming pared 0 bases from V and 1 base from J, leaving 7 bases between. Per the germline V gene, CDR1 is SGHKS and CDR2 is YYEKEE (reference sequence). As DNA, the CDR3 is TGTGCCAGCAGCTTGGAGACTCGGAACACTGAAGCTTTCTTT. It codes for CASSLETRNTEAFF.

V and J are TRBV29-1 and TRBJ2-3; TRBD2 matches 8 bases. V lost 4 bases to trimming and J lost 3 bases; unmatched junction nucleotides: 12. CDR3 length: 16 residues. The germline CDR1 and CDR2 sequences are SQVTM and ANQGSEA. The CDR3 loop reads CSVVPLSGRGTDTQYF. DNA of the CDR3: TGCAGCGTTGTGCCGCTAAGCGGGAGAGGGACAGATACGCAGTATTTT.

The rearrangement joins TRBV6-2 or TRBV6-3 to TRBJ1-1; the match to TRBD1 covers 7 bases. The CDR3 extends over 14 amino acids. Germline-derived CDR1 and CDR2 are MNHEY and SVGEGT. Trimming at V came to 0 bases and at J to 4 bases, leaving 2 bases not matched to a gene. The CDR3 is CASSYSTGSTEAFF. The CDR3 DNA follows: TGTGCCAGCAGTTACTCGACAGGGTCCACTGAAGCTTTCTTT.

This clone was recorded a few times. The chain is built from TRBV5-1 and TRBJ2-2; 9 bases line up with TRBD1. Germline-derived CDR1 and CDR2 are SGHRS and YFSETQ. The CDR3 runs 15 residues. V dropped 4 bases and J dropped 6; count of bases not matched to a gene: 7. CDR3 bases: TGCGCCAGCAGCCCCGGGACAGGGATTGCCGGGGAGCTGTTTTTT. Protein sequence: CASSPGTGIAGELFF.

This chain connects TRBV28 to TRBJ2-5; 10 nucleotides align to TRBD2. V shed 5 bases and J 1 base; nucleotides not matched to a gene: 4. The CDR3 runs 15 residues. The germline CDR1 and CDR2 sequences are MDHEN and SYDVKM. CDR3 in DNA: TGTGCCAGCAGTGGAGCGGGAGGGTTCCAAGAGACCCAGTACTTC. This encodes CASSGAGGFQETQYF. Complete variable domain (other parts from reference TRBV28 and TRBJ2-5): DVKVTQSSRYLVKRTGEKVFLECVQDMDHENMFWYRQDPGLGLRLIYFSYDVKMKEKGDIPEGYSVSREKKERFSLILESASTNQTSMYLCASSGAGGFQETQYFGPGTRLLVL.

This rearrangement joins TRBV20-1 to TRBJ2-7; maybe TRBD2 (5 bases). Germline V gives CDR1 DFQATT, CDR2 SNEGSKA (reference sequence). The CDR3 has 10 amino acids. Here the CDR3 DNA reads TGCAGCGCCGAGGGCTACGAGCAGTACTTC. Amino acids: CSAEGYEQYF.

The gene calls are TRBV30 and TRBJ2-2; TRBD1 matches at 10 bases. The CDR3 covers 16 residues. The germline gives CDR1 GTSNPN, CDR2 SVGIG (reference sequence). V was clipped by 2 bases and J by 2 bases; unmatched bases: 5. This CDR3 is CAWSPGTGANTGELFF. Written as DNA, the CDR3 is TGTGCCTGGAGTCCCGGGACAGGGGCAAACACCGGGGAGCTGTTTTTT.

The chain is built from TRBV3-1 (or the pseudogene TRBV3-2) and TRBJ2-5, with D possibly TRBD2 on 5 matching bases. The length of the CDR3 is 13 residues. Trimming removed 8 bases from V and 5 bases from J, with 15 bases in between. CDR1 is LGHDT and CDR2 is YNNKEL in the germline V gene (reference sequence). The CDR3 coding sequence is TGTGCCAGCGTAGGCTGGGGAGTTGAGACCCAGTACTTC. Its protein is CASVGWGVETQYF.

J is TRBJ2-1 and V is TRBV10-3, with 7 bases aligning to TRBD2. Germline V lookup: CDR1 ENHRY, CDR2 SYGVKD. The J segment lost 4 bases and the V segment lost 6 bases, leaving 3 bases of the junction unmatched. CDR3 length: 13 residues. CDR3 coding DNA: TGTGCCATCAGGCTAGCGGATTACAATGAGCAGTTCTTC. It yields the protein CAIRLADYNEQFF.